This TCR beta chain comes out of a study of cytomegalovirus exposure and HLA in healthy donors. Study-wide findings and caveats: TCR beta sequences reportedly predicted the HLA-A and HLA-B alleles of most subjects accurately. Immune exposure was documented only through CMV serostatus. Many donors shared some public TCRs, even though most TCR sequences were rare.

PCR used 60 Vbeta primers and 13 Jbeta primers. Study processing details: As a later analysis found, there were 78 million or so unique TCR beta chains, of which about 10 million were shared. Measured with immunoSEQ multiplex PCR; TCRdb has only the in-frame clones, and not every one. V, J and clone size were drawn from that table, and D and trimming were deduced from the DNA. The sample holds around 120,000 clones, around three quarters seen once. Note on this clone: The antigen is not known.

Germline V lookup: CDR1 SGHRS, CDR2 YFSETQ. This CDR3 is 16 amino acids long. The V end was cut by 0 bases, the J end by 0 bases, with 12 bases between. The gene calls are TRBV5-1 and TRBJ1-1; TRBD1 is a possible D gene (6 bases). The sequencing sample was made of PBMCs. The TCR comes from a human donor in good health. The CDR3 region is CASSLEGVPLNTEAFF. CDR3 bases: TGCGCCAGCAGCTTGGAGGGGGTCCCATTGAACACTGAAGCTTTCTTT.